The 13 T cell receptor beta chains below come from one sample, sequenced in a study of cytomegalovirus exposure and HLA in healthy donors. The PCR ran on 60 Vbeta and 13 Jbeta primers. Clones were sequenced by immunoSEQ multiplex PCR, and TCRdb holds only the in-frame ones, with some missing. The repertoire holds tens of thousands of clones, with 75% as singletons. The specimen sequenced was PBMCs. The receptors stem from a man in his 70s in good health and CMV-seronegative.

The chain couples TRBV11-2 to TRBJ2-7, with D perhaps matching TRBD1 (6 bases). Germline CDR1 SGHAT, CDR2 FQNNGV. The CDR3 is made up of 13 amino acids. V was trimmed by 5 bases and J by 2 bases, leaving 10 bases between them. CDR3 sequence (DNA): TGTGCCAGCAGCGTAGGACAGACCTACGAGCAGTACTTC. Its protein is CASSVGQTYEQYF.

The sample holds a few counts of this clone. The CDR3 loop is CASSPTGSYEQYF. The CDR3 nucleotides are TGTGCCAGCAGTCCGACAGGTTCCTACGAGCAGTACTTC. This chain uses TRBV6-5 with TRBJ2-7; weak D call: TRBD1 (6 bases). Per germline, CDR1 MNHEY and CDR2 SVGAGI. V lost 5 bases, J lost 1 base, and 9 bases lay in between. The CDR3 spans 13 residues.

The chain couples TRBV9 to TRBJ2-1, with 12 bases aligning to TRBD2. V lost 2 bases and J lost 4; bases outside the gene matches: 4. The germline V gene encodes CDR1 SGDLS and CDR2 YYNGEE. The CDR3 is 16 amino acids. This chain's CDR3 is CASSVTTSGGYNEQFF. As DNA, the CDR3 is TGTGCCAGCAGCGTCACGACTAGCGGGGGTTACAATGAGCAGTTCTTC.

This chain links TRBV4-3 with TRBJ2-1; 8 bases align to TRBD1. V shed 4 bases and J 6 bases; nucleotides not matched to a gene: 5. The CDR3 sequence is 14 residues long. The germline gives CDR1 LGHNA, CDR2 YSLEER. In DNA form, the CDR3 reads TGCGCCAGCAGCCGGAGGACAGGGAGCAATGAGCAGTTCTTC. Translated, it gives CASSRRTGSNEQFF.

The V call is TRBV5-1, the J call TRBJ2-1; 13 bases fit TRBD2. The CDR3 is 15 residues long. Trimming took 4 bases from V and 6 from J; bases not matched to a gene: 4. CDR1 and CDR2 from the germline V gene are SGHRS and YFSETQ. This CDR3 is CASSTTSGRANEQFF. In nucleotides, the CDR3 is TGCGCCAGCAGCACAACTAGCGGGAGGGCCAATGAGCAGTTCTTC.

The chain recombines TRBV11-2 with TRBJ2-1; a weak D match, TRBD2 (6 bases). V was pared by 4 bases and J by 0 bases, with 13 bases between. The CDR3 length is 16 residues. The germline CDR1 and CDR2 sequences are SGHAT and FQNNGV. CDR3 nucleotides: TGTGCCAGCAGCTCAAGGGCGGGGAGCTCCTACAATGAGCAGTTCTTC. As protein: CASSSRAGSSYNEQFF. Using reference TRBV11-2 and TRBJ2-1 for the parts outside the CDR3, the full variable domain is EAGVAQSPRYKIIEKRQSVAFWCNPISGHATLYWYQQILGQGPKLLIQFQNNGVVDDSQLPKDRFSAERLKGVDSTLKIQPAKLEDSAVYLCASSSRAGSSYNEQFFGPGTRLTVL.

This clone appeared a few times. This chain uses TRBV6-5 with TRBJ1-1, with a weak D call TRBD1 (5 bases). Germline assignment: CDR1 MNHEY and CDR2 SVGAGI. The CDR3 totals 13 residues. V lost 7 bases to trimming and J lost 2 bases, with 11 bases between them. This chain's CDR3 is CASIRGGNTEAFF. Written as DNA, the CDR3 is TGTGCCAGCATCCGGGGGGGAAACACTGAAGCTTTCTTT.

V and J are TRBV6-4 and TRBJ1-1; D may be TRBD1 (6 bases). The germline gives CDR1 MRHNA, CDR2 SNTAGT. Trimming took 6 bases from V and 4 from J, leaving 18 bases between them. The CDR3 extends over 15 amino acids. CDR3 DNA: TGTGCCAGCAGAGCCGAACAGGGTTCGGGCACTGAAGCTTTCTTT. Translation gives CASRAEQGSGTEAFF.

The chain's CDR3 is CASTGDSGNTIYF. The CDR3 bases are TGTGCCAGCACAGGAGACTCTGGAAACACCATATATTTT. This rearrangement joins TRBV19 to TRBJ1-3; a possible D gene is TRBD1 (5 bases). The CDR3 totals 13 residues. Trimming took 9 bases from V and 0 from J, leaving 9 bases between them. Germline V gene lookup returns CDR1 LNHDA and CDR2 SQIVND (reference sequence).

The V call is TRBV7-2, the J call TRBJ1-4; D is undetermined. CDR1 and CDR2 from the germline V gene are SGHTA and FQGNSA. V was clipped by 5 bases and J by 5 bases, with 12 bases between them. The CDR3 covers 14 residues. The CDR3: CASSRRNSNEKLFF. Here the CDR3 DNA reads TGTGCCAGCAGCCGTCGGAACAGCAATGAAAAACTGTTTTTT. Using reference TRBV7-2 and TRBJ1-4 for the parts outside the CDR3, the full variable domain is GAGVSQSPSNKVTEKGKDVELRCDPISGHTALYWYRQSLGQGLEFLIYFQGNSAPDKSGLPSDRFSAERTGGSVSTLTIQRTQQEDSAVYLCASSRRNSNEKLFFGSGTQLSVL.

The chain combines TRBV14 with TRBJ2-3; perhaps TRBD1 as D (6 bases). The V end was cut by 2 bases, the J end by 2 bases, with 11 bases between. The CDR3 consists of 15 residues. Germline V CDR1 and CDR2: SGHDN, FVKESK. CDR3 amino acids: CASSQTDSYTDTQYF. The CDR3 DNA is TGTGCCAGCAGCCAAACGGACAGCTACACAGATACGCAGTATTTT.

The V call is TRBV7-9, the J call TRBJ2-3; TRBD1 matches at 11 bases. Trimming cost V 5 bases and J 2 bases; bases outside gene matches: 6. The germline V gene encodes CDR1 SEHNR and CDR2 FQNEAQ (reference sequence). The CDR3 runs to 16 residues. The CDR3 reads CASSVGQGALTDTQYF. The CDR3 DNA reads as TGTGCCAGCAGCGTCGGACAGGGGGCCCTCACAGATACGCAGTATTTT.

V usage is TRBV7-9 and J usage is TRBJ1-1; D unresolved. V shed 4 bases and J shed 5 bases, with 11 bases lying between them. CDR3 size: 13 residues. Germline CDR1 SEHNR, CDR2 FQNEAQ (reference sequence). The CDR3 DNA is TGTGCCAGCAGCTCTTTACGGAGGACTGAAGCTTTCTTT. Protein sequence: CASSSLRRTEAFF.